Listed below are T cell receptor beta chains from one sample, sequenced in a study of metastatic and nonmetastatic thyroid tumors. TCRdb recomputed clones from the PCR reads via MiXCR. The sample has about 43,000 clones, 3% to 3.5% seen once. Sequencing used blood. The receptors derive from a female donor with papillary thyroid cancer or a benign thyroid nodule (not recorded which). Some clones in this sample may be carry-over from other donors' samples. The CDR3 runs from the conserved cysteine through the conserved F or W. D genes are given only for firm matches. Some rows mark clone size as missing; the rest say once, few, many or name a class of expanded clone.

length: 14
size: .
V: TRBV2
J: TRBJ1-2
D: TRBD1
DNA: TGTGCCAGCAGTGAGCAGGGACAGGGTTTTGGCTACACCTTC
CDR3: CASSEQGQGFGYTF

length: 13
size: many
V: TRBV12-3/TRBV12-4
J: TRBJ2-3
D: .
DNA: TGTGCCAGCATTAAGCGGGTCACAGATACGCAGTATTTT
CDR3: CASIKRVTDTQYF

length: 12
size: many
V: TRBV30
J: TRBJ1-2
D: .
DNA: TGTGCCTGCCCAGGAGGGATGTATGGCTACACCTTC
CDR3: CACPGGMYGYTF

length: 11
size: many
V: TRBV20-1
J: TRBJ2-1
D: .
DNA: TGCAGTGCGGTAACGAGTAATGAGCAGTTCTTC
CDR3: CSAVTSNEQFF

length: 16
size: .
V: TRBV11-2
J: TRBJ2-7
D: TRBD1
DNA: TGTGCCAGCAGGTTAGGGACAGGTAAAGGAATTTCCGAGCAGTACTTC
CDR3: CASRLGTGKGISEQYF

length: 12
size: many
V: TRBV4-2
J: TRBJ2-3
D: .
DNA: TGTGCCAGCAGCTCGGTCACAGATACGCAGTATTTT
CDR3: CASSSVTDTQYF

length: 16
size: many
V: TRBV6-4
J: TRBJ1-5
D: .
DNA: TGTGCCAGCAGTGAGCCACAGGTTACTAGCAATCAGCCCCAGCATTTT
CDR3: CASSEPQVTSNQPQHF

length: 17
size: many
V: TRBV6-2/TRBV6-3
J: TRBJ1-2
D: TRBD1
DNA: TGTGCCAGCAGCGAAAGACTAACAGGGGATTACAACTATGGCTACACCTTC
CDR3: CASSERLTGDYNYGYTF

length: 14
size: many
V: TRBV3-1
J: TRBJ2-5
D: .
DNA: TGTGCCAGCAGCCAAGAACAATGGGAGGAGACCCAGTACTTC
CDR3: CASSQEQWEETQYF

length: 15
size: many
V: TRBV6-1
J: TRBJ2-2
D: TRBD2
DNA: TGTGCCAGCAGTCTAGCGGGAGGGCCAGTCGGGGAGCTGTTTTTT
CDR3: CASSLAGGPVGELFF

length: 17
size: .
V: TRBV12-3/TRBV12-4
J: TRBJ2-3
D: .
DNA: TGTGCCAGCAGCCTGGGCCTCCAGGCTGTGAGCACAGATACGCAGTATTTT
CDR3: CASSLGLQAVSTDTQYF

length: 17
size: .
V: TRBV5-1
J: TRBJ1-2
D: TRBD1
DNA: TGCGCCAGCAGTTACGTCCCGGGACAGGGGCCCGACTATGGCTACACCTTC
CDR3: CASSYVPGQGPDYGYTF

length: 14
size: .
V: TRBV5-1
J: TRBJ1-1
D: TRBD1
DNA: TGCGCCAGCAGCGAGGGGACAGGGAACACTGAAGCTTTCTTT
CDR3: CASSEGTGNTEAFF

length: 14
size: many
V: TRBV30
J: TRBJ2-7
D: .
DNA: TGTGCCTGCAATACCGGGCCTCATTCGGGGGAGCAGTACTTC
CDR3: CACNTGPHSGEQYF

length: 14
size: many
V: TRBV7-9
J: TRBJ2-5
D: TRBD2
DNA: TGTGCCAGCAGCTTAGGGAGGGAGGGAGAGACCCAGTACTTC
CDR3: CASSLGREGETQYF

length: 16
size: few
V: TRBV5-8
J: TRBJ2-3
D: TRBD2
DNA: TGTGCCAGCAGCAAATTAGCGGGCCAGTTGACAGATACGCAGTATTTT
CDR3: CASSKLAGQLTDTQYF

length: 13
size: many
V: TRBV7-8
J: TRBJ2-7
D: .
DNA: TGTGCCAGCAGCTCCCCAGGAATCTACGAGCAGTACTTC
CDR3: CASSSPGIYEQYF

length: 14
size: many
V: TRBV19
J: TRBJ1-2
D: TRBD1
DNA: TGTGCCAGCAAGAGACAGGGGTATAGCTACGGCTACACCTTC
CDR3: CASKRQGYSYGYTF

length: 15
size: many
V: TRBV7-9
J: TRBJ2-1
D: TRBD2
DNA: TGTGCCAGCAGCCCGGGGGGGACTACAAACAATGAGCAGTTCTTC
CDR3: CASSPGGTTNNEQFF

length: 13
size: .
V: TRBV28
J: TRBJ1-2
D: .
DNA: TGTGCCAGCAGTTCTGGCGGTCACTATGGCTACACCTTC
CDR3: CASSSGGHYGYTF

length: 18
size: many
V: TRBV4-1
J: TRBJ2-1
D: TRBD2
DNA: TGCGCCAGCAGCCAAGAGAGGGAGGGGAGGGCCTCGAGAAATGAGCAGTTCTTC
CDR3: CASSQEREGRASRNEQFF

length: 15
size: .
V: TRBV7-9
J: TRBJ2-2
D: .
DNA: TGTGCCAGCAGCTTAGAACTAGGAGGCTCCGGGGAGCTGTTTTTT
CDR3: CASSLELGGSGELFF

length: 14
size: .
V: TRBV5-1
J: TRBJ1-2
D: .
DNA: TGCGCCAGCAGCTTTCAGGGTGGTGACTATGGCTACACCTTC
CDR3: CASSFQGGDYGYTF

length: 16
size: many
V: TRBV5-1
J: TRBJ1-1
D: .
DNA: TGCGCCAGCAGCTTGGCAATGGGACGGCCTGGCACTGAAGCTTTCTTT
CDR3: CASSLAMGRPGTEAFF

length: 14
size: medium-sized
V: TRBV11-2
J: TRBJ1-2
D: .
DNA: TGTGCCAGCAGCTCCGACACGTCGAACTATGGCTACACCTTC
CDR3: CASSSDTSNYGYTF

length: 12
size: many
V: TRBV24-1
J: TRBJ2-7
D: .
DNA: TGTGCCACCCGGGCCCGCGGTTACGAGCAGTACTTC
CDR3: CATRARGYEQYF

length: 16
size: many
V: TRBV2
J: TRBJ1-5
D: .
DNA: TGTGCCAGCAGTGAATCAGGTCGGGGGGGCTATCAGCCCCAGCATTTT
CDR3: CASSESGRGGYQPQHF

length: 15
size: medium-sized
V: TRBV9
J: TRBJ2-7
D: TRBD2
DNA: TGTGCCAGCAGCGTAGGGGGACGGGGGGCCTACGAGCAGTACTTC
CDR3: CASSVGGRGAYEQYF

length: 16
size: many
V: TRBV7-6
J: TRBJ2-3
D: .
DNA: TGTGCCAGCAGCCCTGCTTCCGGGATGACCACAGATACGCAGTATTTT
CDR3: CASSPASGMTTDTQYF